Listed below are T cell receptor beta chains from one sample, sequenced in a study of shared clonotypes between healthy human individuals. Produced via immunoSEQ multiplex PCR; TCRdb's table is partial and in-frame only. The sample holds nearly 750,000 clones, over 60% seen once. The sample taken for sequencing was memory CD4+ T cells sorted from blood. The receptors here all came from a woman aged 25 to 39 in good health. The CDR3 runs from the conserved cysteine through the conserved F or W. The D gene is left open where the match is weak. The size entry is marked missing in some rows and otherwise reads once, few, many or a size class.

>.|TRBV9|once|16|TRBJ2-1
CASSTKERTPYNEQFF
TGTGCCAGCAGCACCAAAGAGCGGACACCTTACAATGAGCAGTTCTTC
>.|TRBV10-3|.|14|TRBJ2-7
CAISAARQTYEQYF
TGTGCCATCAGTGCGGCGAGGCAGACCTACGAGCAGTACTTC
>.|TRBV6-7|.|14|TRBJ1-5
CASSYVGVGQPQHF
TGTGCCAGCAGTTACGTAGGGGTTGGGCAGCCCCAGCATTTT
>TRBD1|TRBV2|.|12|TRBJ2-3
CASRTGEDTQYF
TGTGCCAGCAGGACAGGGGAGGATACGCAGTATTTT
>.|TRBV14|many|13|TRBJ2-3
CASSQAGQDTQYF
TGTGCCAGCAGCCAAGCTGGGCAAGATACGCAGTATTTT
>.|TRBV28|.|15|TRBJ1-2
CASSSSPRGDYGYTF
TGTGCCAGCAGTTCCTCTCCCAGGGGCGACTATGGCTACACCTTC
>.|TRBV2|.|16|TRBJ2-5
CASTFHSQGNQETQYF
TGTGCCAGCACCTTTCATTCACAGGGCAACCAAGAGACCCAGTACTTC
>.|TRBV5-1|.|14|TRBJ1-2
CASSDGQRRNGYTF
TGCGCCAGCAGCGACGGACAGAGAAGGAATGGCTACACCTTC
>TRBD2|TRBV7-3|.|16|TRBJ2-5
CASSFSGTSGPETQYF
TGTGCCAGCAGCTTCTCCGGGACTAGCGGGCCGGAGACCCAGTACTTC
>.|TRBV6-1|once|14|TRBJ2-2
CASSDQGTAGELFF
TGTGCCAGCAGTGACCAGGGAACGGCCGGGGAGCTGTTTTTT
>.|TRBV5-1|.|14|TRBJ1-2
CASRRDVFMSGYTF
TGCGCCAGCAGACGGGACGTCTTCATGAGCGGCTACACCTTC
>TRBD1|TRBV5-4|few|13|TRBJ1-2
CASSSGQGYGYTF
TGTGCCAGCAGCTCGGGACAGGGCTATGGCTACACCTTC
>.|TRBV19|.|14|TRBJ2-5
CASSPGTLQETQYF
TGTGCCAGTAGTCCCGGGACCCTCCAAGAGACCCAGTACTTC
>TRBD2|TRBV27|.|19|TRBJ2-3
CASSFRGGRNRGSTDTQYF
TGTGCCAGCAGTTTCCGAGGCGGGAGGAACCGGGGAAGCACAGATACGCAGTATTTT
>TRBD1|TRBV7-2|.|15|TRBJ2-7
CASSQRQGPMNEQYF
TGTGCCAGCAGCCAGCGACAGGGGCCGATGAACGAGCAGTACTTC
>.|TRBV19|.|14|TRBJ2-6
CASTGSTGANVLTF
TGTGCCAGTACAGGTTCAACTGGGGCCAACGTCCTGACTTTC
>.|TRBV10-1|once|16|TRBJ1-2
CASSESYWVSRYGYTF
TGCGCCAGCAGTGAGTCGTATTGGGTCAGTAGGTATGGCTACACCTTC
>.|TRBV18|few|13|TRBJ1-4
CASSPGSNEKLFF
TGTGCCAGCTCACCAGGGTCTAATGAAAAACTGTTTTTT
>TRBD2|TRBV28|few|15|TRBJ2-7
CASSSGAGGLHEQYF
TGTGCCAGCAGTTCGGGTGCGGGAGGGCTACACGAGCAGTACTTC
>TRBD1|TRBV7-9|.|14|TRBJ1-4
CASSPQGVTEKLFF
TGTGCCAGCAGCCCACAGGGGGTTACTGAAAAACTGTTTTTT
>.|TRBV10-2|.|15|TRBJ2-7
CASIRGGTPGREQYF
TGCGCCAGCATCCGGGGTGGGACCCCAGGGAGGGAGCAGTACTTC
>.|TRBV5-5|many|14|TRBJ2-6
CASSPLVGANVLTF
TGTGCCAGCAGCCCCCTTGTTGGGGCCAACGTCCTGACTTTC
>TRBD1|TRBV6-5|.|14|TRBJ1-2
CASSRGQGLYGYTF
TGTGCCAGCAGCCGCGGACAGGGGTTGTATGGCTACACCTTC
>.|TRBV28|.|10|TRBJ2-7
CASSRYEQYF
TGTGCCAGCAGTCGCTACGAGCAGTACTTC
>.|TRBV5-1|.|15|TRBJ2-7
CASSLEIGPRNEQYF
TGCGCCAGCAGCTTGGAAATTGGGCCAAGGAACGAGCAGTACTTC
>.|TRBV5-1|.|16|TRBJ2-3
CASSLGGAPATDTQYF
TGCGCCAGCAGCTTGGGGGGAGCTCCGGCAACAGATACGCAGTATTTT
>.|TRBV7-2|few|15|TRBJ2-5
CASSPNGGLKETQYF
TGTGCCAGCAGCCCCAACGGGGGGCTCAAAGAGACCCAGTACTTC
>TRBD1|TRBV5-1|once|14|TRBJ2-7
CASSLGWDSYEQYF
TGCGCCAGCAGCTTGGGGTGGGACAGCTACGAGCAGTACTTC
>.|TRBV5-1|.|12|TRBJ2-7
CASRGPTYEQYF
TGCGCCAGCAGAGGACCAACCTACGAGCAGTACTTC
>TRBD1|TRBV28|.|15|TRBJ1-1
CASSFGTGWKLEAFF
TGTGCCAGCAGTTTTGGGACAGGGTGGAAGCTTGAAGCTTTCTTT
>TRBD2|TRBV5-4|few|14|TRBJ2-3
CASSLGGRADTQYF
TGTGCCAGCAGCTTGGGTGGGAGGGCAGATACGCAGTATTTT
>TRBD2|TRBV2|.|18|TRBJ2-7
CASSEALAGAGIPYEQYF
TGTGCCAGCAGTGAAGCGCTTGCGGGAGCGGGAATTCCCTACGAGCAGTACTTC
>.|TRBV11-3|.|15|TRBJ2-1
CASSLGAGNYNEQFF
TGTGCCAGCAGCTTAGGAGCGGGTAACTACAATGAGCAGTTCTTC
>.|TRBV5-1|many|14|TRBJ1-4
CASSLSSTNEKLFF
TGCGCCAGCAGCTTGTCGTCCACTAATGAAAAACTGTTTTTT
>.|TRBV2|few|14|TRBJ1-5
CASSARGLNQPQHF
TGTGCCAGCAGTGCCCGGGGGCTCAATCAGCCCCAGCATTTT
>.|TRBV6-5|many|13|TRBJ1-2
CASSRDQPYGYTF
TGTGCCAGCAGCCGGGACCAACCCTATGGCTACACCTTC
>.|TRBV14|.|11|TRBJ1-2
CASSQGNGYTF
TGTGCCAGCAGCCAGGGCAATGGCTACACCTTC
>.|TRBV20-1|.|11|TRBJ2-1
CSARDLETQFF
TGCAGTGCTAGAGATTTGGAAACTCAGTTCTTC
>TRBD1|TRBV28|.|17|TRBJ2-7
CATVRDRGLGTDYEQYF
TGTGCCACCGTCCGGGACAGGGGGCTCGGGACCGACTACGAGCAGTACTTC
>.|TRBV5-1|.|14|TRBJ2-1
CASSAPPAYNEQFF
TGCGCCAGCAGTGCCCCGCCGGCCTACAATGAGCAGTTCTTC
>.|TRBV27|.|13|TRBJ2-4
CASSFGVKNIQYF
TGTGCCAGCAGTTTCGGGGTCAAAAACATTCAGTACTTC
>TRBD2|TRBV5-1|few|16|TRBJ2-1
CASSLATSYSVNEQFF
TGCGCCAGCAGCTTGGCGACTAGCTATAGTGTGAATGAGCAGTTCTTC
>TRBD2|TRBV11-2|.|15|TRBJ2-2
CASSWTSGRAGELFF
TGTGCCAGCAGCTGGACTAGCGGGAGGGCCGGGGAGCTGTTTTTT
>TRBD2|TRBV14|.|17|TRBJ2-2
CASSQGGGSRNTGELFF
TGTGCCAGCAGCCAAGGTGGCGGGAGCAGGAACACCGGGGAGCTGTTTTTT
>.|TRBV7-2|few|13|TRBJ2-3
CASSLEPTDTQYF
TGTGCCAGCAGCTTAGAACCCACAGATACGCAGTATTTT
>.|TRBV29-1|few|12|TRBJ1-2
CSVDQAAGGYTF
TGCAGCGTTGACCAGGCAGCTGGCGGCTACACCTTC
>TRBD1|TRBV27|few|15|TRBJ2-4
CASSRRGQGADIQYF
TGTGCCAGCAGCCGCCGGGGGCAGGGGGCCGACATTCAGTACTTC
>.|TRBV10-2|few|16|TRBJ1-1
CASSNGGSGAGTEAFF
TGCGCCAGCAGTAATGGGGGCTCGGGGGCGGGCACTGAAGCTTTCTTT
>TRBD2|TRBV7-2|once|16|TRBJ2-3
CASSFLAGGPGDTQYF
TGTGCCAGCAGCTTCCTAGCGGGAGGGCCGGGAGATACGCAGTATTTT
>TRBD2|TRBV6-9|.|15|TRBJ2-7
CASNRLAGGPREQYF
TGTGCCAGCAACCGGCTAGCGGGAGGGCCGCGGGAGCAGTACTTC
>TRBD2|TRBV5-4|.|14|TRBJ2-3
CASLRGLDTDTQYF
TGTGCCAGCTTGCGGGGACTAGACACAGATACGCAGTATTTT
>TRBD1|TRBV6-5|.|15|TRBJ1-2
CASSYAEQGARGYTF
TGTGCCAGCAGTTACGCGGAACAGGGGGCGCGAGGCTACACCTTC
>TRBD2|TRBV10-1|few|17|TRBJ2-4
CASSESPAGEGKNIQYF
TGCGCCAGCAGTGAGTCGCCAGCGGGAGAAGGCAAAAACATTCAGTACTTC
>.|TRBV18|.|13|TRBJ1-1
CASSPTSRMQAFF
TGTGCCAGCTCACCGACCAGCAGGATGCAAGCTTTCTTT
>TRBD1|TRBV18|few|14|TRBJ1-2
CASSPDREAYGYTF
TGTGCCAGCTCACCCGACAGGGAAGCCTATGGCTACACCTTC
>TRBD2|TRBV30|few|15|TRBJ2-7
CAWSVLEGLAYEQYF
TGTGCCTGGAGTGTACTAGAAGGACTAGCCTACGAGCAGTACTTC
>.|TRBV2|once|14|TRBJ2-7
CASSDGEGYYEQYF
TGTGCCAGCAGTGACGGCGAAGGGTACTACGAGCAGTACTTC
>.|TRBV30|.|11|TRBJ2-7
CAWRKNYEQYF
TGTGCCTGGAGGAAAAACTACGAGCAGTACTTC
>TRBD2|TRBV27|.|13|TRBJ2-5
CASSPSGRKTQYF
TGTGCCAGCAGTCCCAGCGGGAGGAAGACCCAGTACTTC